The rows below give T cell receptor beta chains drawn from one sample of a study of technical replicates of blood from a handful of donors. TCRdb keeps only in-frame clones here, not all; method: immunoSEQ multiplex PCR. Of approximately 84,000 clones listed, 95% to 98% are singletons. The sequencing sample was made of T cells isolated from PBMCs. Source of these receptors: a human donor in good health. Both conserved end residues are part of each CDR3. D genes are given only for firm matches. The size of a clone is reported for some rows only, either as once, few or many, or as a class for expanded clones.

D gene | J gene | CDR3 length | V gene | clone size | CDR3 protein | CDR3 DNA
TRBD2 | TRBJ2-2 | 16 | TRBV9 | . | CASSVGGAGGTGELFF | TGTGCCAGCAGCGTAGGAGGAGCGGGGGGCACCGGGGAGCTGTTTTTT
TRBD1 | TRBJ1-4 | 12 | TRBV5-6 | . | CASGTGYEKLFF | TGTGCCAGCGGGACAGGATATGAAAAACTGTTTTTT
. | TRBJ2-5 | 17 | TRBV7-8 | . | CASSFPPLTGYQETQYF | TGTGCCAGCAGCTTTCCCCCATTGACAGGATACCAAGAGACTCAGTACTTC
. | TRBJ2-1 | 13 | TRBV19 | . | CASSTKGDGKQFF | TGTGCCAGTAGTACTAAGGGAGACGGTAAGCAGTTCTTC
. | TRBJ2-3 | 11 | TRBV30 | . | CAWSPGDTQYF | TGTGCCTGGAGCCCGGGAGATACGCAGTATTTT
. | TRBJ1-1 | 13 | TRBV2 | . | CASTDLVNTEAFF | TGTGCCAGCACCGACCTAGTGAACACTGAAGCTTTCTTT
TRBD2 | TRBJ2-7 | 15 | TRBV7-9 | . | CASSSPGGRAHEQYF | TGTGCCAGCAGCTCTCCGGGAGGGAGGGCCCACGAGCAGTACTTC
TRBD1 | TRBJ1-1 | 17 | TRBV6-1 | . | CASSVHRDRVLFTEAFF | TGTGCCAGCAGTGTCCACCGGGACAGGGTATTGTTTACTGAAGCTTTCTTT
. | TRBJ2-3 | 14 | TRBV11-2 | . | CASRLWSSADTQYF | TGTGCCAGCAGACTCTGGTCTAGCGCAGATACGCAGTATTTT
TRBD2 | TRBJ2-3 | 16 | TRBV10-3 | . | CAISAGTSGTTDTQYF | TGTGCCATCAGTGCCGGGACTAGCGGGACAACAGATACGCAGTATTTT
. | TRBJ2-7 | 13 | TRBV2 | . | CASISRQAYEQYF | TGTGCCAGCATCTCCAGGCAAGCTTACGAGCAGTACTTC
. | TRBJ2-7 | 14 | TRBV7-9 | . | CASSLKLPDYEQYF | TGTGCCAGCAGCTTGAAACTTCCCGACTACGAGCAGTACTTC
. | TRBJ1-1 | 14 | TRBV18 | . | CASSPDSPNTEAFF | TGTGCCAGCTCACCGGACAGTCCGAACACTGAAGCTTTCTTT
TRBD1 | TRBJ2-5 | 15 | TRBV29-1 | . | CSVDKRGTGLETQYF | TGCAGCGTTGACAAAAGAGGGACAGGGCTGGAGACCCAGTACTTC
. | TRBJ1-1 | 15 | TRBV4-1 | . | CASSQGDRLHTEAFF | TGCGCCAGCAGCCAAGGTGACAGGCTGCACACTGAAGCTTTCTTT
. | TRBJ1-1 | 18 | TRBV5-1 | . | CASSLEMRGPPYGSEAFF | TGCGCCAGCAGCCTAGAGATGCGGGGCCCGCCTTACGGATCTGAAGCTTTCTTT
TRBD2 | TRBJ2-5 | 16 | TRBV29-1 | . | CSVEGGLAIVQETQYF | TGCAGCGTTGAAGGGGGACTAGCGATAGTCCAAGAGACCCAGTACTTC
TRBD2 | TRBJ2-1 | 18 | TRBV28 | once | CASSFWGGSDFLDNEQFF | TGTGCCAGCAGTTTTTGGGGCGGGAGTGACTTCTTGGACAATGAGCAGTTCTTC
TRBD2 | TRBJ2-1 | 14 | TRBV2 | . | CASSVRLAGSEQFF | TGTGCCAGCAGTGTTCGGCTAGCGGGGAGTGAGCAGTTCTTC
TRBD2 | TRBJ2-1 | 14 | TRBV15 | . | CATELAGGRNEQFF | TGTGCCACCGAACTAGCGGGGGGGCGGAATGAGCAGTTCTTC
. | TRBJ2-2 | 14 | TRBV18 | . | CASSPPGGDGELFF | TGTGCCAGCTCACCACCGGGTGGAGACGGGGAGCTGTTTTTT
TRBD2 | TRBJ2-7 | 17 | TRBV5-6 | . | CASSLVGLAGRSYEQYF | TGTGCCAGCAGCTTGGTAGGACTAGCGGGCCGCTCCTACGAGCAGTACTTC
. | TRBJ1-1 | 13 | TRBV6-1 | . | CASSESRFTEAFF | TGTGCCAGCAGTGAGTCCAGGTTCACTGAAGCTTTCTTT
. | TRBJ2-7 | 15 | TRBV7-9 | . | CASSLGGGQPYEQYF | TGTGCCAGCAGCTTAGGTGGAGGACAGCCCTACGAGCAGTACTTC
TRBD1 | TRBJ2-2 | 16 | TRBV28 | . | CASSTSGGGNTGELFF | TGTGCCAGCAGTACATCAGGGGGCGGAAACACCGGGGAGCTGTTTTTT
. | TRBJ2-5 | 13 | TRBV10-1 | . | CASGGRVKETQYF | TGCGCCAGCGGGGGCAGGGTGAAGGAGACCCAGTACTTC
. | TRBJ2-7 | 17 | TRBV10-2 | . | CASSESPGTEIRHEQYF | TGCGCCAGCAGTGAGTCCCCCGGTACCGAGATACGCCACGAGCAGTACTTC
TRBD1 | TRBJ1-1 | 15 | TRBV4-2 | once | CASSHTPGQGTEAFF | TGTGCCAGCAGCCATACTCCGGGACAGGGGACTGAAGCTTTCTTT
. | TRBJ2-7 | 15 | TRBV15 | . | CATSRDRGHNYEQYF | TGTGCCACCAGCAGAGATCGGGGACACAACTACGAGCAGTACTTC
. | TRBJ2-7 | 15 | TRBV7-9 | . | CASSDLSVGPYEQYF | TGTGCCAGCAGCGATCTTAGTGTTGGGCCCTACGAGCAGTACTTC
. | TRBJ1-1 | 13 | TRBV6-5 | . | CASSYVGATEAFF | TGTGCCAGCAGTTACGTGGGGGCAACTGAAGCTTTCTTT
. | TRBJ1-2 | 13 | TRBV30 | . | CAWKRVGGYGYTF | TGTGCCTGGAAAAGGGTAGGAGGGTATGGCTACACCTTC
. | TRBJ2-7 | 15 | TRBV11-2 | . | CASSVTGIGVSRGYF | TGTGCCAGCAGCGTTACAGGGATCGGGGTGAGCCGTGGGTACTTC
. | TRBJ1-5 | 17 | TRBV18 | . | CASSPPLQAGSNQPQHF | TGTGCCAGCTCACCGCCGTTACAGGCGGGGAGCAATCAGCCCCAGCATTTT
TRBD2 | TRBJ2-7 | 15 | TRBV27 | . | CASRSSGNPYYEQYF | TGTGCCAGCAGGAGTAGCGGGAACCCATACTACGAGCAGTACTTC
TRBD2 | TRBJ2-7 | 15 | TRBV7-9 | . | CASSSVGLAGAEQYF | TGTGCCAGCAGCTCAGTCGGACTAGCGGGAGCCGAGCAGTACTTC
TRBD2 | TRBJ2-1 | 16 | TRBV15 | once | CATSRDRAGGRNEQFF | TGTGCCACCAGCAGAGATCGAGCGGGAGGGAGGAATGAGCAGTTCTTC
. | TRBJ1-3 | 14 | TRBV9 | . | CASSPRGPGNTIYF | TGTGCCAGCAGCCCTAGGGGCCCTGGAAACACCATATATTTT
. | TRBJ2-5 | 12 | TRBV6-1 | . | CASSVARVTQYF | TGTGCCAGCAGTGTAGCCAGGGTGACCCAGTACTTC
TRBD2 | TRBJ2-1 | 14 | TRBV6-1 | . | CASRGLANYNEQFF | TGTGCCAGCAGAGGACTAGCGAACTACAATGAGCAGTTCTTC
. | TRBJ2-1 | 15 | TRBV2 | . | CASRAVTDSYNEQFF | TGTGCCAGCAGAGCGGTAACCGACTCCTACAATGAGCAGTTCTTC
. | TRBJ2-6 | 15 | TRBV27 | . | CASSLGPSGANVLTF | TGTGCCAGCAGTTTAGGCCCCTCTGGGGCCAACGTCCTGACTTTC
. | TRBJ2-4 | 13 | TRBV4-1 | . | CASSQQGKNIQYF | TGCGCCAGCAGCCAACAGGGAAAAAACATTCAGTACTTC
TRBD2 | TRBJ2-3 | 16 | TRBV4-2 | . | CASSLASGESTDTQYF | TGTGCCAGCAGCTTGGCTAGCGGGGAGTCCACAGATACGCAGTATTTT
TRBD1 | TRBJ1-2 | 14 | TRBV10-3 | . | CAIGPGQGNYGYTF | TGTGCCATCGGACCAGGACAGGGAAACTATGGCTACACCTTC
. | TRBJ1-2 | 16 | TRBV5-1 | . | CASSFLNQGLPYGYTF | TGCGCCAGCAGCTTTCTTAACCAGGGCCTACCCTATGGCTACACCTTC
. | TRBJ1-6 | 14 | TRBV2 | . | CASRGGAFNSPLHF | TGTGCCAGCAGAGGGGGGGCCTTTAATTCACCCCTCCACTTT
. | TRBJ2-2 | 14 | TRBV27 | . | CASSYLTNTGELFF | TGTGCCAGCAGTTACTTGACGAACACCGGGGAGCTGTTTTTT
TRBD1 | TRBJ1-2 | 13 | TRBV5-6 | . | CASSSGRGYGYTF | TGTGCCAGCAGCTCTGGCAGGGGGTATGGCTACACCTTC
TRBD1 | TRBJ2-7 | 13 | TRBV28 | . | CASSLSGGYEQYF | TGTGCCAGCAGTTTATCAGGGGGCTACGAGCAGTACTTC
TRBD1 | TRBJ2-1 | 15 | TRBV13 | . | CASSRDRGAYNEQFF | TGTGCCAGCAGCCGAGACAGGGGGGCCTACAATGAGCAGTTCTTC
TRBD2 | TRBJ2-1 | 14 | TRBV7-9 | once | CASSSLGRGNEQFF | TGTGCCAGCAGCTCCCTCGGGAGGGGGAATGAGCAGTTCTTC
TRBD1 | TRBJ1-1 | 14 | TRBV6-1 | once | CALRGQTLNTEAFF | TGTGCCTTAAGGGGACAGACTTTGAACACTGAAGCTTTCTTT